The 20 T cell receptor beta chains given below trace back to one sample, sequenced in a study of shared clonotypes between healthy human individuals. Positively selected for CCR7, the CD45RO-negative cells used as naive CD8 cells excluded terminally differentiated effector memory CD45RA+ cells. The method was immunoSEQ multiplex PCR; TCRdb's version includes in-frame clones alone and lacks a portion of them. The sample gives 650,000 to 800,000 clones, 92% of which show up once; 24% is in the top ten. What was sequenced was naive CD8+ T cells sorted from blood. These receptors all come from a man aged 25 to 45 in good health.

The J gene is TRBJ2-2, the V gene TRBV27; D gene ambiguous. The germline V gene has CDR1 MNHEY and CDR2 SMNVEV (reference sequence). The CDR3 totals 15 residues. The ends were cut back, 3 bases at V and 2 bases at J, with 10 bases in the middle. This chain's CDR3 is CASSFRVSNTGELFF. CDR3 bases: TGTGCCAGCAGTTTTCGGGTTTCAAACACCGGGGAGCTGTTTTTT.

This rearrangement joins TRBV21-1 to TRBJ2-7; the table's D call, TRBD1, has no DNA check behind it. TRBV21-1 is a recognized pseudogene. The CDR3 spans 16 residues. The CDR3 nucleotides read TGTGCCAGCATCCCGGGAGGACAGGGGCCCTCATACGAGCAGTACTTC. Residues: CASIPGGQGPSYEQYF.

This rearrangement joins TRBV7-3 to TRBJ2-1; 8 bases are a match to TRBD1. Losses at the gene ends were 2 bases for V and 4 bases for J; bases not matched to a gene: 4. The CDR3 loop spans 15 amino acids. Germline loops: CDR1 SGHTA, CDR2 FQGTGA. The CDR3 reads CASSLDRGGYNEQFF. The CDR3 DNA reads TGTGCCAGCAGCTTAGACAGGGGAGGATACAATGAGCAGTTCTTC.

The sample holds a few counts of this clone. The chain carries TRBV23-1 and TRBJ1-2; 12 nucleotides match TRBD1. TRBV23-1 is an ORF, and what it does is uncertain. V lost 3 bases to trimming and J lost 8 bases; unmatched junction nucleotides: 4. CDR3 length: 14 amino acids. The CDR3 sequence: CASSHSGTGGGYTF. CDR3 nucleotides: TGCGCCAGCAGTCATTCCGGGACAGGGGGCGGCTACACCTTC.

The rearrangement links TRBV11-2 to TRBJ2-1, with unresolved D. Germline loops: CDR1 SGHAT, CDR2 FQNNGV. The length of the CDR3 is 15 residues. V lost 5 bases, J lost 4 bases, and 15 bases lay in between. This CDR3 is CASSIGDTLYNEQFF. CDR3 bases: TGTGCCAGCAGCATTGGAGACACGCTTTACAATGAGCAGTTCTTC. Variable domain in full (rest from reference TRBV11-2 and TRBJ2-1): EAGVAQSPRYKIIEKRQSVAFWCNPISGHATLYWYQQILGQGPKLLIQFQNNGVVDDSQLPKDRFSAERLKGVDSTLKIQPAKLEDSAVYLCASSIGDTLYNEQFFGPGTRLTVL.

The CDR3 DNA is TGTGCCAGCAGCTTAGCGGAGGGGTCCAATAATGAGCAGTTCTTC. Protein: CASSLAEGSNNEQFF. This sequence joins TRBV7-8 and TRBJ2-1; a weak D match, TRBD2 (6 bases). The germline gives CDR1 SGHVS, CDR2 FQNEAQ. V was cut by 0 bases and J by 7 bases, with 13 bases left in between. The length of the CDR3 is 15 residues.

The chain links TRBV30 to TRBJ2-6; possibly TRBD2 for D (5 bases). Trimming stripped 5 bases from V and 1 base from J, with 9 bases between. Per the germline V gene, CDR1 is GTSNPN and CDR2 is SVGIG (reference sequence). CDR3 size: 14 residues. The CDR3 coding sequence is TGTGCCTGGGAGACGGGGTCTGGGGCCAACGTCCTGACTTTC. It is translated as CAWETGSGANVLTF. The whole variable domain, remainder taken from reference TRBV30 and TRBJ2-6, is SQTIHQWPATLVQPVGSPLSLECTVEGTSNPNLYWYRQAAGRGLQLLFYSVGIGQISSEVPQNLSASRPQDRQFILSSKKLLLSDSGFYLCAWETGSGANVLTFGAGSRLTVL.

The chain links TRBV27 to TRBJ2-7; D might be TRBD2 (6 bases). From germline, CDR1 is MNHEY and CDR2 SMNVEV (reference sequence). The CDR3 consists of 16 residues. V gave up 2 bases and J gave up 0 bases, with 14 bases separating them. CDR3 nucleotide sequence: TGTGCCAGCAGTTTAGATCTAGCGCACATCTCCTACGAGCAGTACTTC. Protein: CASSLDLAHISYEQYF.

Concerning this clone: Within the sample, other DNA sequences also encode this same CDR3. The chain links TRBV9 to TRBJ2-1; D might be TRBD2 (5 bases). Looked up from germline, CDR1 is SGDLS and CDR2 is YYNGEE. The CDR3 has 12 residues. V gave up 0 bases and J gave up 9 bases, with 7 bases separating them. The CDR3 here is CASSVEGVEQFF. The DNA of the CDR3 is TGTGCCAGCAGCGTAGAGGGAGTTGAGCAGTTCTTC.

The rearrangement uses TRBV7-8 and TRBJ2-7, with a possible D match to TRBD2 (5 bases). In germline, CDR1 is SGHVS, CDR2 FQNEAQ. Trimming pared 4 bases from V and 9 bases from J, leaving 19 bases between. CDR3 length: 14 residues. The DNA of the CDR3 is TGTGCCAGCAGCTCCTCCGGGATCCAAGAGAGGCAGTACTTC. It translates to CASSSSGIQERQYF.

The rearrangement links TRBV7-9 to TRBJ1-1; 10 positions agree with TRBD1. The V and J ends lost 4 bases and 6 bases, in that order; junction bases with no gene match: 11. CDR1 and CDR2 (germline): SEHNR, FQNEAQ (reference sequence). The CDR3 has 16 amino acids. CDR3 region: CASSSTGTGVEAEAFF. Here the CDR3 DNA reads TGTGCCAGCAGCTCGACCGGGACAGGGGTGGAAGCTGAAGCTTTCTTT.

V gene TRBV19 combines with J gene TRBJ2-7; D not resolved. CDR3 size: 14 residues. The germline V gene encodes CDR1 LNHDA and CDR2 SQIVND (reference sequence). Trimming removed 5 bases from V and 3 bases from J, with 14 bases in between. CDR3 region: CASSPVSLHYEQYF. In DNA form, the CDR3 reads TGTGCCAGTAGTCCGGTGTCGCTCCACTACGAGCAGTACTTC.

The chain is built from TRBV2 and TRBJ1-5, with 9 bases matching TRBD1. With 4 bases clipped from V and 3 bases from J, the junction kept 4 bases outside the gene matches. The CDR3 is made up of 15 amino acids. Germline V gives CDR1 SNHLY, CDR2 FYNNEI. CDR3 sequence (DNA): TGTGCCAGCAGTGGGGGGACAGGGTTCAATCAGCCCCAGCATTTT. It yields the protein CASSGGTGFNQPQHF.

The chain recombines TRBV9 with TRBJ2-1, with D unclear. CDR3 length: 12 amino acids. The germline CDR1 and CDR2 sequences are SGDLS and YYNGEE. V shed 5 bases and J shed 3 bases, with 6 bases lying between them. The CDR3, as DNA: TGTGCCAGCAGTGATAGCTACAATGAGCAGTTCTTC. Translation gives CASSDSYNEQFF.

The chain employs TRBV10-2 and TRBJ2-7; possibly TRBD1 or TRBD2 for D (5 bases each). Deletions cut 4 bases from V and 3 bases from J, with 13 bases between. The CDR3 totals 14 residues. Germline assignment: CDR1 WSHSY and CDR2 SAAADI. CDR3 sequence (DNA): TGCGCCAGCAGTGTCGGGGCCTCTCTCTACGAGCAGTACTTC. Translated, it gives CASSVGASLYEQYF.

The chain couples TRBV27 to TRBJ1-4; tentative D call: TRBD1 (5 bases). The V gene's germline CDR1 is MNHEY and CDR2 SMNVEV (reference sequence). Trimming removed 5 bases from V and 3 bases from J, with 16 bases in between. CDR3 length: 16 residues. The CDR3 spells CASSPGTAIANEKLFF. The CDR3 DNA is TGTGCCAGCAGTCCGGGGACTGCAATAGCTAATGAAAAACTGTTTTTT.

The chain combines TRBV27 with TRBJ2-2, with 8 positions matching TRBD2. The germline V gene has CDR1 MNHEY and CDR2 SMNVEV (reference sequence). The CDR3 spans 15 residues. V was clipped by 5 bases and J by 5 bases; unmatched bases: 7. The CDR3: CASSETAGVTGELFF. In DNA, the CDR3 is TGTGCCAGCAGTGAGACAGCGGGGGTAACCGGGGAGCTGTTTTTT.

This sequence joins TRBV7-8 and TRBJ2-5; D is ambiguous. V dropped 1 base and J dropped 3 bases, with 12 bases sitting between them. Germline-derived CDR1 and CDR2 are SGHVS and FQNEAQ. The CDR3 extends over 15 amino acids. CDR3 bases: TGTGCCAGCAGCTTAGAGTGGCGGCAGGAAGAGACCCAGTACTTC. The encoded protein is CASSLEWRQEETQYF.

The rearrangement joins TRBV7-9 to TRBJ1-2; D gene ambiguous. The V gene's germline CDR1 is SEHNR and CDR2 FQNEAQ (reference sequence). The CDR3 has 13 residues. V lost 3 bases and J 2 bases, leaving 7 bases between the germline ends. Here the CDR3 reads CASSFTDNYGYTF. The CDR3 bases are TGTGCCAGCAGCTTTACGGACAACTATGGCTACACCTTC.

The chain is built from TRBV11-2 and TRBJ2-7, with 11 bases fitting TRBD2. The CDR3 totals 15 residues. J gave up 4 bases and V 3 bases, and 5 bases lay outside the gene matches. CDR1 and CDR2 from the germline V gene are SGHAT and FQNNGV. CDR3 sequence reads: CASSFFSGRAYEQYF. The CDR3 DNA is TGTGCCAGCAGCTTTTTTAGCGGGAGGGCTTACGAGCAGTACTTC.